This passage covers 10 T cell receptor beta chains from one sample sequenced in a study of identical twins. A single record per CDR3 protein comes from TCRdb applying MiXCR to the 5' RACE reads. The sample includes 700,000 to 950,000 distinct CDR3 sequences, 10% to 15% of them seen just once. These data are also associated with another study on yellow fever vaccine responses in identical twins.

The sample comprised PBMCs. These receptors originate from a woman aged 18-29 years in good health.

The chain carries TRBV2 and TRBJ2-2; 8 positions agree with TRBD2. Germline lookup yields CDR1 SNHLY and CDR2 FYNNEI. The CDR3 loop spans 15 amino acids. V lost 3 bases and J lost 6; bases outside the gene matches: 6. The CDR3: CASSDRGLGAGELFF. DNA of the CDR3: TGTGCCAGCAGTGACCGGGGACTAGGAGCCGGGGAGCTGTTTTTT.

V is TRBV20-1 and J is TRBJ2-1; D is uncertain. Germline CDR1 is DFQATT and CDR2 is SNEGSKA (reference sequence). The germline V and J ends were trimmed by 2 bases and 4 bases, with 6 bases remaining between them. The CDR3 consists of 12 residues. The CDR3 bases are TGCAGTGCTAGAATCGGATACAATGAGCAGTTCTTC. Protein: CSARIGYNEQFF.

In this sample, this clonotype turned up a few times. The chain has TRBV10-3 and TRBJ2-1; a weak D match, TRBD1 (5 bases). The V gene lost 5 bases and the J gene lost 6 bases, with 8 bases spanning the gap. The CDR3 extends over 12 amino acids. Germline CDR1 and CDR2: ENHRY and SYGVKD. The CDR3 sequence is CAISYRSNEQFF. CDR3 coding DNA: TGTGCCATCAGTTACAGGAGCAATGAGCAGTTCTTC.

V and J are TRBV3-1 and TRBJ2-5; no definite D call. CDR1 and CDR2 (germline): LGHDT, YNNKEL (reference sequence). The length of the CDR3 is 15 residues. V lost 2 bases and J 7 bases, leaving 17 bases between the germline ends. The CDR3 sequence is CASSQMDGAGRTQYF. The CDR3 bases are TGTGCCAGCAGCCAAATGGACGGAGCCGGGCGGACCCAGTACTTC.

The J gene is TRBJ1-1, the V gene TRBV27; 11 bases line up with TRBD1. This CDR3 spans 15 amino acids. Per germline, CDR1 MNHEY and CDR2 SMNVEV (reference sequence). The V gene end was trimmed by 3 bases and the J gene end by 5 bases; junction bases not matched to a gene: 5. The CDR3, as DNA: TGTGCCAGCAGTTTTTTGGACAGGGGGCGTACTGAAGCTTTCTTT. Protein: CASSFLDRGRTEAFF.

This clonotype was picked up many times. The chain is built from TRBV29-1 and TRBJ2-3; perhaps TRBD1 as D (5 bases). V was clipped by 6 bases and J by 0 bases, with 13 bases between them. Germline V gene sequence: CDR1 SQVTM, CDR2 ANQGSEA. This CDR3 has 14 amino acids. The CDR3 region is CSVYQGSSTDTQYF. The CDR3, as DNA: TGCAGCGTCTACCAGGGCTCTAGCACAGATACGCAGTATTTT.

The rearrangement links TRBV20-1 to TRBJ1-1; TRBD1 matches at 7 bases. Germline V lookup: CDR1 DFQATT, CDR2 SNEGSKA (reference sequence). There are 13 residues in the CDR3. V dropped 8 bases and J dropped 4; count of bases not matched to a gene: 10. The CDR3 region has the DNA TGCAGTCCCCTGGGCAGGGGGGTCACTGAAGCTTTCTTT. Residues: CSPLGRGVTEAFF.

This clonotype appeared many times. In DNA form, the CDR3 reads TGTGCCAGCAGTGAAGGTGGCAGTCCAAGACAGCCCCAGCATTTT. As protein: CASSEGGSPRQPQHF. The genes are TRBV6-1 and TRBJ1-5, with D uncertain. Trimming shortened V by 1 base and J by 7 bases, and 14 bases separated the two germline ends. The CDR3 extends over 15 amino acids. Germline loops: CDR1 MNHNS, CDR2 SASEGT.

The chain links TRBV2 to TRBJ2-6; D is possibly TRBD1 or TRBD2 (5 bases each). The CDR3 is 15 residues long. V dropped 3 bases and J dropped 2 bases, with 8 bases sitting between them. Germline V gene lookup returns CDR1 SNHLY and CDR2 FYNNEI. For the CDR3, the DNA is TGTGCCAGCAGTGACTGGGGGACTGGGGCCAACGTCCTGACTTTC. As protein: CASSDWGTGANVLTF.

This clonotype was counted a few times. The chain recombines TRBV3-1 with TRBJ2-1, with 8 bases fitting TRBD1. The germline gives CDR1 LGHDT, CDR2 YNNKEL (reference sequence). Losses at the gene ends were 0 bases for V and 12 bases for J; bases not matched to a gene: 4. CDR3 length equals 13 residues. The CDR3 spells CASSQDLRGRQFF. CDR3 sequence (DNA): TGTGCCAGCAGCCAAGATCTCAGGGGGCGGCAGTTCTTC.